This is a list of T cell receptor beta chains from one sample in a study of tumor-infiltrating lymphocytes in primary liver carcinoma. TCRdb processed the multiplex PCR reads anew with MiXCR; each CDR3 protein has one entry. The sample has some 190,000 distinct CDR3 sequences, roughly 80% seen once. The source material was tumor tissue from primary liver carcinoma. All receptors come from a man in his forties with primary liver carcinoma and hepatitis B virus infection. Both conserved end residues are part of each CDR3. D genes are given only for firm matches. Where a row states a size, it is once, few, many or the class of an expanded clone; other rows omit it.

d_gene	abundance	v_gene	j_gene	CDR3aa	CDR3nt
TRBD2	.	TRBV11-2	TRBJ2-5	CVRSYRREGWETQYF	TGTGTCAGGAGCTACCGGCGGGAGGGCTGGGAGACCCAGTACTTC
TRBD1	.	TRBV30	TRBJ1-3	CAWCSWGTGGNTKYF	TGTGCCTGGTGCTCGTGGGGGACAGGCGGAAACACCAAATATTTT
.	.	TRBV6-5	TRBJ2-7	CASSYSRPGIYEQYF	TGTGCCAGTAGTTACTCACGCCCAGGGATCTACGAGCAGTACTTC
.	.	TRBV10-1	TRBJ2-5	CARSETVISETQYF	TGCGCCAGAAGTGAAACCGTAATCTCGGAGACCCAGTACTTC
TRBD2	many	TRBV5-8	TRBJ2-1	CASSLGLAGGYNEQFF	TGTGCCAGCAGCCTCGGACTAGCGGGGGGGTACAATGAGCAGTTCTTC
.	.	TRBV4-1	TRBJ1-5	CASSQGVDRNQPQHF	TGCGCCAGCAGCCAGGGGGTCGATAGAAATCAGCCCCAGCATTTC
.	.	TRBV10-3	TRBJ2-3	CAMGIQSDTQYF	TGTGCCATGGGCATCCAATCCGATACGCAGTATTTT
TRBD2	.	TRBV5-6	TRBJ2-5	CASGDSGRDQETQYF	TGTGCCAGCGGAGATAGTGGGAGGGATCAAGAGACCCAGTACTTC
.	.	TRBV10-2	TRBJ2-3	CASSELQGPDSTDTQCF	TGCGCCAGCAGTGAGTTACAGGGACCAGATAGCACAGATACGCAGTGTTTT
.	.	TRBV12-3/TRBV12-4	TRBJ1-2	CASSLDLANYGYSF	TGTGCCAGCAGTTTGGACTTAGCTAACTATGGCTACAGCTTC
TRBD1	many	TRBV6-2/TRBV6-3	TRBJ1-1	CASSYWQGVAEAFF	TGTGCCAGCAGTTACTGGCAGGGGGTAGCTGAAGCTTTCTTT